This T cell receptor beta chain appears in the sequencing data of a study of T-cell reconstitution after alpha-beta-depleted transplantation in children. General study points: T-cell numbers and diversity, one year after transplant, stemmed largely from T cells that were newly produced. Some patients' high day-60 TCRbeta diversity was attributed to recipient cells surviving conditioning. Reportedly, roughly two months post-transplant, alpha-beta T cells arose from several hundred expanded graft clones.

Preparation of the TCRbeta library was carried out with unique molecular identifiers. In TCRdb, the PCR reads were re-called with MiXCR into one record per CDR3 protein. The table records 130,000 or so distinct CDR3 sequences, more than 9.5% of them present only once. This CDR3 has 15 residues. Trimming took 6 bases from V and 5 from J, leaving 17 bases between them. In germline, CDR1 is DFQATT, CDR2 SNEGSKA (reference sequence). This clonotype was detected only a few times. The antigen remains unidentified. The TCR comes from a girl under three years old who had a stem cell transplant for combined immunodeficiency, so the T cells may come from the graft donor. Here the sequenced sample was PBMCs, mostly from graft donor cells, taken 180 days after TCRalphabeta/CD19-depleted stem cell transplant. The chain uses TRBV20-1 and TRBJ1-6; D may be TRBD1 (5 bases). The CDR3 DNA reads as TGCAGTGCCCGTCGCGATGACAGAGATAATTCACCCCTCCACTTT. Translated: CSARRDDRDNSPLHF.